One sample yielded the 4 T cell receptor beta chains listed below, sequenced in a study of lymphopenia after photon versus proton radiotherapy. Libraries were prepared by immunoSEQ multiplex PCR; TCRdb keeps only in-frame clonotypes and omits some of them. The data hold about 15,000 clones, with 65% to 90% observed a single time. The sequencing used peripheral blood, collected from a patient treated with proton-based radiotherapy. The receptors here all came from a man in his 70s with pancreatic cancer.

The CDR3 region is CASSPKRELSDTQYF. CDR3 nucleotide sequence: TGTGCCAGCAGCCCAAAGCGGGAGTTATCAGATACGCAGTATTTT. The chain uses TRBV11-2 and TRBJ2-3; 8 bases align to TRBD2. Per the germline V gene, CDR1 is SGHAT and CDR2 is FQNNGV. The CDR3 contains 15 residues. The junction had 8 bases not matched to a gene; V was cut back by 5 bases and J by 4 bases.

This clone came up a few times. The genes are TRBV5-1 and TRBJ1-1, with TRBD1 matching over 7 bases. V shed 3 bases, J shed 5 bases, and the junction held 4 bases outside the gene matches. This CDR3 region has 13 residues. Per the germline V gene, CDR1 is SGHRS and CDR2 is YFSETQ. The CDR3 DNA reads TGCGCCAGCAGCTCACAGGGGAGAACTGAAGCTTTCTTT. Protein sequence: CASSSQGRTEAFF.

The chain is built from TRBV9 and TRBJ2-1, with 12 bases fitting TRBD2. The V gene's germline CDR1 is SGDLS and CDR2 YYNGEE. The CDR3 extends over 15 amino acids. The V segment lost 4 bases and the J segment 8 bases; nucleotides outside the gene matches: 7. CDR3 DNA sequence: TGTGCCAGCAGCCCCCGACTAGCGGGAGATCATGAGCAGTTCTTC. Translated: CASSPRLAGDHEQFF.

The genes are TRBV7-8 and TRBJ2-3, with D perhaps given as TRBD1 or TRBD2 (5 bases each). Trimming left V 3 bases short and J 7 bases short, with 23 bases between. Per the germline V gene, CDR1 is SGHVS and CDR2 is FQNEAQ. This CDR3 has 17 amino acids. For the CDR3, the DNA is TGTGCCAGCAGCTTGCCCCGGCGAGAGGGACCGACAAATACGCAGTATTTT. Encoded protein: CASSLPRREGPTNTQYF. Combining the CDR3 with reference TRBV7-8 and TRBJ2-3 gives the whole variable domain GAGVSQSPRYKVAKRGQDVALRCDPISGHVSLFWYQQALGQGPEFLTYFQNEAQLDKSGLPSDRFFAERPEGSVSTLKIQRTQQEDSAVYLCASSLPRREGPTNTQYFGPGTRLTVL.